Reported below is one T cell receptor beta chain. This clonotype appeared a few times. Its antigen is currently not known. No quality values exist for individual bases; no much larger clone is one base distant. These data are taken from a study of blood T cells in healthy people across ages (dated by TCRdb to about 2015). Regarding the research as a whole: In model experiments, template switching captured about one uniquely barcoded TCR beta cDNA molecule for every two T cells. To track age-related changes in TCR beta repertoire diversity, the study relied on deep sequencing normalized with unique cDNA molecular identifiers. The donors were divided into four age groups: young (average approximately 15 years), middle-aged (about 40), aged (approximately 59) and long-lived (82). To avoid experimental bias, donors of different ages were distributed randomly across sequencing lanes. Using the same blood draw, the study looked at two additional independent replicas of 1 million unique cDNA reads for two donors, one aged 18 to 30 and the other aged 80 or older.

The donors were 40 or so Caucasian individuals from Russia, aged 6 to 90 years, who were systemically healthy. Each donor gave 8 to 10 milliliters of peripheral blood, drawn into EDTA-treated Vacutainer tubes. Ficoll-Paque density-gradient centrifugation was used to isolate PBMCs, with at least 6.5 million obtained per sample. Total RNA, at least 6 micrograms per sample, was extracted from PBMCs with Trizol reagent. The percentages of naive CD45RAhigh/CD27high T cells were determined by flow cytometry on a PBMC aliquot from every donor. The library was prepared using 5' RACE. Sequencing relied on an Illumina HiSeq 2500. The second PCR ran for about 6 to 12 cycles and used a J-beta primer mix along with a sample-barcoded 5' primer. Each TCR beta cDNA molecule received a unique molecular identifier from a template-switch 5' adaptor carrying 12 random nucleotides. At least 2.5 million CDR3-containing paired-end reads were obtained from each sample. All of the RNA was converted into first-strand cDNA using the Mint cDNA synthesis kit, with a TRBC-specific oligonucleotide serving as the primer. All cDNA was treated with uracil-DNA glycosylase and then went through a first 18-cycle PCR with the universal primers M1SS and BC2_uni_R. The authors processed their data as follows. Normalization of each sample was performed by random selection of 1 million high-quality reads, each carrying a distinct molecular identifier. Reads with shared molecular identifiers were discarded instead of being binned into consensus sequences. MiTCR, with a Q25 quality threshold and the strictest error-elimination algorithm, was used for CDR3 identification, clonotype clustering and error correction. A nonparametric unseen species model with Euler transformation was used to estimate a lower bound on total TCR beta diversity. TCRdb handled the public reads itself, with Q25 trimming in fastp and clone calling in MiXCR, and kept productive beta chains. Each CDR3 protein appears once, grouped with its most common genes and DNA. What appears here as the V and J calls and clone size reflects TCRdb's work, not the paper's. The sample table holds 500,000 to 600,000 distinct CDR3 sequences, of which 25% to 30% were seen once. The top ten clonotypes cover approximately 18% of the sample.

The research as a whole found: Bulk unsorted PBMC profiling prevented conclusive comparison of naive and antigen-experienced compartments. Because the CMV infection status of the donors was unknown, age-related changes in expanded clonotypes may potentially have been confounded. Observed TCR beta diversity correlated strongly with the percentage of naive T cells measured by flow cytometry. Estimates of total diversity based on one million sequenced T cells were considered lower bounds and underestimates. Observed TCR beta diversity per million T cells fell roughly linearly with age, and a significant reduction was already apparent by age about 43. Compared with the aged group, the long-lived group had more naive CD4+ T cells, fewer expanded clones and increased TCR diversity, suggesting age selection.

The sample consisted of blood. This receptor was taken from a woman aged 70 to 79 in good health.

The CDR3 sequence is CAGTGLAGGQETQYF. The nucleotides are TGTGCCGGCACCGGACTAGCGGGGGGCCAAGAGACCCAGTACTTC. The rearranged segments are TRBV7-2 and TRBJ2-5; TRBD2 agrees with 14 junctional bases. CDR1 SGHTA and CDR2 FQGNSA are derived from the germline V gene. For this chain, trimming is 11 bases at the V end and 1 base at the J end, and the number of junction bases without a gene match is 6. The CDR3, cysteine through phenylalanine, is 15 amino acids long. The kept DNA is CDR3 alone, 45 bases in frame from the first base.